Presented here are 24 T cell receptor beta chains from one specimen sequenced in a study of blood T cell repertoires in COVID-19. Profiled with immunoSEQ multiplex PCR; TCRdb holds only in-frame clones, not every one. The sample consists of 330,000 or so clones, more than 90% of them appearing once. Sequences were obtained from PBMCs or T cells enriched from blood (not recorded which). Receptors originate from a woman younger than 45 who had recovered from COVID-19.

The genes are TRBV28 and TRBJ2-3, with D possibly matching TRBD2 (5 bases). This CDR3 region has 15 residues. Trimming took off 5 bases at V and 6 bases at J, with 18 bases between the two ends. The germline gives CDR1 MDHEN, CDR2 SYDVKM. CDR3 sequence: CASSGSGLGRDTQYF. The DNA for the CDR3 is TGTGCCAGCAGTGGATCGGGGTTGGGTCGGGATACGCAGTATTTT.

As DNA, the CDR3 is TGTGCCAGCAGTTTCAGGTTAACTAATGAAAAACTGTTTTTT. Protein: CASSFRLTNEKLFF. The V call is TRBV28, the J call TRBJ1-4; unclear D gene. Between the trimmed V and J ends, which lost 3 bases and 1 base, there was a span of 6 bases. The CDR3 loop spans 14 amino acids. Germline V gene data show CDR1 as MDHEN and CDR2 as SYDVKM.

V and J are TRBV28 and TRBJ1-4, with TRBD1 matching 10 bases. This CDR3 has 15 amino acids. Germline V gene data show CDR1 as MDHEN and CDR2 as SYDVKM. J gave up 8 bases and V 1 base, and 4 bases lay outside the gene matches. The DNA of the CDR3 is TGTGCCAGCAGTTTATCGGACAGGGGGGGAGAAAAACTGTTTTTT. Translating it yields CASSLSDRGGEKLFF.

This chain joins TRBV11-1 and TRBJ2-1; D may be TRBD1 (5 bases). The CDR3 contains 13 residues. Deletions cut 4 bases from V and 7 bases from J, with 11 bases between. Germline CDR1 is SGHAT and CDR2 is FQDESV (reference sequence). The CDR3 DNA reads as TGTGCCAGCAGCTGGGGCCGATGGAATGAGCAGTTCTTC. This codes for CASSWGRWNEQFF.

The rearrangement uses TRBV3-1 (or the pseudogene TRBV3-2) and TRBJ2-5; D is possibly TRBD2 (5 bases). This CDR3 comprises 14 residues. The V end was cut by 2 bases, the J end by 1 base, with 8 bases between. From germline, CDR1 is LGHDT and CDR2 YNNKEL (reference sequence). The CDR3 region is CASSQPGFQETQYF. For the CDR3, the DNA is TGTGCCAGCAGCCAACCGGGATTCCAAGAGACCCAGTACTTC.

CDR3 region: CASSLGYSYEQYF. In DNA, the CDR3 is TGTGCCAGCAGCTTAGGCTACTCCTACGAGCAGTACTTC. The chain uses TRBV7-2 and TRBJ2-7, with unresolved D. The CDR3 sequence is 13 residues long. Trimming took off 1 base at V and 0 bases at J, with 4 bases between the two ends. Per the germline V gene, CDR1 is SGHTA and CDR2 is FQGNSA.

This chain uses TRBV2 with TRBJ2-7; D gene unclear. This CDR3 has 13 amino acids. With 3 bases removed from V and 2 bases from J, the gap between germline ends came to 8 bases. Germline V lookup: CDR1 SNHLY, CDR2 FYNNEI. CDR3 protein: CASSDSPAYEQYF. CDR3 coding DNA: TGTGCCAGCAGTGACTCGCCGGCCTACGAGCAGTACTTC.

The chain employs TRBV5-1 and TRBJ2-3, with 8 nucleotides matching TRBD2. The CDR3 runs 15 residues. Germline CDR1 reads SGHRS; CDR2 reads YFSETQ. V lost 4 bases to trimming and J lost 0 bases; unmatched junction nucleotides: 4. This CDR3 is CASSASGPSTDTQYF. In DNA, the CDR3 is TGCGCCAGCAGCGCTAGCGGGCCTAGCACAGATACGCAGTATTTT.

The chain combines TRBV19 with TRBJ1-5; D is undetermined. The CDR3 consists of 15 residues. The V end lost 1 base, the J end lost 0 bases, and 7 bases lay between the germline ends. The germline V gene encodes CDR1 LNHDA and CDR2 SQIVND (reference sequence). The CDR3 protein is CASSIAPYSNQPQHF. CDR3 nucleotides: TGTGCCAGTAGTATAGCGCCCTATAGCAATCAGCCCCAGCATTTT.

In its sample, this clone was seen a few times. The chain uses TRBV28 and TRBJ2-7, with 11 nucleotides matching TRBD2. The CDR3 is made up of 15 amino acids. Per the germline V gene, CDR1 is MDHEN and CDR2 is SYDVKM. V trimming: 6 bases; J trimming: 5 bases; junction bases outside the gene matches: 9. Here the CDR3 DNA reads TGTGCCAGCAGGGTTAGCGGGGGGGCCAAGAACGAGCAGTACTTC. It is translated as CASRVSGGAKNEQYF.

The chain uses TRBV4-3 and TRBJ2-7; the match to TRBD1 covers 9 bases. Germline CDR1 LGHNA, CDR2 YSLEER. This CDR3 region has 15 residues. Unmatched junction bases numbered 5, after V lost 1 base and J lost 4 bases. CDR3 sequence reads: CASSQGTGDQYEQYF. CDR3 in DNA: TGCGCCAGCAGCCAAGGGACAGGGGACCAATACGAGCAGTACTTC.

The CDR3 spells CASSDNRNSPLHF. The CDR3 DNA follows: TGCGCCAGCAGTGATAACAGAAATTCACCCCTCCACTTT. The rearrangement uses TRBV10-2 and TRBJ1-6; unclear D gene. V was shortened by 3 bases and J by 7 bases, with 7 bases between the two germline ends. The CDR3 is made up of 13 amino acids. CDR1 and CDR2 (germline): WSHSY, SAAADI.

The V and J genes are TRBV7-3 and TRBJ2-1; D might be TRBD1 (6 bases). V was pared by 5 bases and J by 3 bases, with 11 bases between. The CDR3 covers 14 residues. Germline V gene sequence: CDR1 SGHTA, CDR2 FQGTGA. The CDR3 DNA reads TGTGCCAGCAGCCCAGGACAGAACTACAATGAGCAGTTCTTC. Translated, it gives CASSPGQNYNEQFF.

This clone has more than one count but fewer than ten. V usage is TRBV28 and J usage is TRBJ1-5, with TRBD1 as a possible D gene (5 bases). Trimming shortened V by 5 bases and J by 6 bases, and 11 bases separated the two germline ends. Per the germline V gene, CDR1 is MDHEN and CDR2 is SYDVKM. CDR3 length: 13 residues. The CDR3: CASSRTLTQPQHF. CDR3 in DNA: TGTGCCAGCAGTAGGACATTAACTCAGCCCCAGCATTTT.

CDR3 region: CASSPTSVNGELFF. CDR3 sequence (DNA): TGTGCCAGCAGTCCGACTAGCGTGAACGGGGAGCTGTTTTTT. This rearrangement joins TRBV28 to TRBJ2-2; 8 nucleotides agree with TRBD2. The CDR3 contains 14 residues. V shed 5 bases and J 7 bases; nucleotides not matched to a gene: 6. The germline gives CDR1 MDHEN, CDR2 SYDVKM.

This chain links TRBV18 with TRBJ1-4, with D possibly matching TRBD1 (5 bases). There are 13 residues in the CDR3. V shed 3 bases and J shed 6 bases, with 8 bases lying between them. Germline V lookup: CDR1 KGHSH, CDR2 LQKENI. The CDR3 DNA sequence: TGTGCCAGCTCACCGCGGGGGGATGAAAAACTGTTTTTT. Translated: CASSPRGDEKLFF.

For the CDR3, the DNA is TGTGCCAGCAGCTTAGTGTGGCTAGCGAGCACTAGCACAGATACGCAGTATTTT. It yields the protein CASSLVWLASTSTDTQYF. This chain links TRBV7-2 with TRBJ2-3; weak D call: TRBD2 (6 bases). This CDR3 is 18 amino acids long. Germline CDR1 reads SGHTA; CDR2 reads FQGNSA. Trimming took 1 base from V and 0 from J, leaving 17 bases between them.

The J gene is TRBJ1-1, the V gene TRBV7-9, with 8 bases fitting TRBD1. Germline CDR1 is SEHNR and CDR2 is FQNEAQ (reference sequence). CDR3 length: 15 amino acids. Trimming took 3 bases from V and 0 from J; bases not matched to a gene: 3. The CDR3 sequence: CASSLQGALNTEAFF. CDR3 nucleotides: TGTGCCAGCAGCTTGCAGGGGGCCCTGAACACTGAAGCTTTCTTT.

The V call is TRBV18, the J call TRBJ1-6; 7 bases fit TRBD1. V shed 3 bases and J 0 bases; nucleotides not matched to a gene: 2. This CDR3 region has 16 residues. The germline V gene has CDR1 KGHSH and CDR2 LQKENI. DNA of the CDR3: TGTGCCAGCTCACCCGCAGGGGGCTCCTATAATTCACCCCTCCACTTT. Translating it yields CASSPAGGSYNSPLHF.

This sequence joins TRBV5-1 and TRBJ2-1, with 10 bases aligning to TRBD2. J was trimmed by 5 bases and V by 1 base; bases with no gene match: 6. The length of the CDR3 is 16 residues. Germline-derived CDR1 and CDR2 are SGHRS and YFSETQ. The CDR3 sequence: CASSLRELAGNNEQFF. The CDR3 nucleotides are TGCGCCAGCAGCTTGCGGGAACTAGCGGGAAACAATGAGCAGTTCTTC. Using reference TRBV5-1 and TRBJ2-1 for the parts outside the CDR3, the full variable domain is KAGVTQTPRYLIKTRGQQVTLSCSPISGHRSVSWYQQTPGQGLQFLFEYFSETQRNKGNFPGRFSGRQFSNSRSEMNVSTLELGDSALYLCASSLRELAGNNEQFFGPGTRLTVL.

This rearrangement joins TRBV7-9 to TRBJ2-7, with 8 bases fitting TRBD1. J lost 7 bases, V lost 5 bases, and 13 bases had no gene match. Looked up from germline, CDR1 is SEHNR and CDR2 is FQNEAQ (reference sequence). This CDR3 has 15 amino acids. The CDR3 is CASSARDRPLEEQYF. CDR3 sequence (DNA): TGTGCCAGCAGCGCCCGGGACAGGCCGTTGGAGGAGCAGTACTTC. Complete variable domain (other parts from reference TRBV7-9 and TRBJ2-7): DTGVSQNPRHKITKRGQNVTFRCDPISEHNRLYWYRQTLGQGPEFLTYFQNEAQLEKSRLLSDRFSAERPKGSFSTLEIQRTEQGDSAMYLCASSARDRPLEEQYFGPGTRLTVT.

V is TRBV4-2 and J is TRBJ1-2; D remains ambiguous. Germline CDR1 is LGHNA and CDR2 is YNFKEQ. The CDR3 length is 14 residues. V was pared by 5 bases and J by 2 bases, with 12 bases between. The CDR3 here is CASSNWEVNYGYTF. The CDR3 nucleotides read TGTGCCAGCAGCAATTGGGAGGTGAACTATGGCTACACCTTC.

V and J are TRBV2 and TRBJ2-1; D call uncertain. Trimming removed 7 bases at V and 9 bases at J, with 16 bases between. The CDR3 covers 13 residues. CDR1 SNHLY and CDR2 FYNNEI come from the germline V gene. The CDR3 loop reads CASNYYVSGEQFF. CDR3 in DNA: TGTGCCAGCAATTACTATGTGTCGGGTGAGCAGTTCTTC.

The gene calls are TRBV25-1 and TRBJ2-5, with TRBD1 matching over 8 bases. The CDR3 is 15 residues long. CDR1 and CDR2 (germline): MGHDK, SYGVNS. The V gene end was trimmed by 5 bases and the J gene end by 5 bases; junction bases not matched to a gene: 10. The CDR3 reads CASSPATGGRETQYF. CDR3 nucleotide sequence: TGTGCCAGCAGTCCGGCTACAGGGGGAAGGGAGACCCAGTACTTC.